This T cell receptor (beta chain) is from a study of T cells in Graves' hyperthyroidism and ophthalmopathy (dated by TCRdb to between 2017 and 2020). Turning to the overall study: Peripheral blood samples were taken at the time of initial diagnosis, prior to any treatment. An independent validation cohort of fewer than 20 hyperthyroidism patients and roughly 16 patients who later progressed to ophthalmopathy tested prospective prediction of ophthalmopathy. Following sampling, methimazole starting at 30 mg daily was given to hyperthyroidism patients, and high-dose intravenous methylprednisolone was given to ophthalmopathy patients. The paper describes TCR Vbeta CDR3 sequencing of 120 to 150 peripheral blood samples, made up of approximately 40 ophthalmopathy patients, roughly 75 hyperthyroidism patients and 17 progressor patients. To identify distinguishing TCR V-J signatures, a discovery cohort of about 95 patients was used, comprising approximately 40 with Graves' ophthalmopathy and under 60 with stable Graves' hyperthyroidism. For training and testing, the 80 to 100 patients in the discovery cohort were randomly divided in a 7:3 ratio. The study also compared thyroid tissue and blood T-cell repertoires from several Graves' hyperthyroidism patients.

This clonotype was seen only a few times. Its antigen target is currently unknown. Per-nucleotide qualities are absent, and no much larger clonotype sits a single base away. Ophthalmopathy patients had moderately to severely active disease, Clinical Activity Score of at least 3, NOSPECS grade of at least 4, and duration under 3 months. The study excluded patients with uncontrolled infections, other autoimmune diseases, pregnancy or lactation. Diagnoses relied on clinical symptoms, serum thyroxine and TRAb, thyroid ultrasound and orbital computed tomography. PBMCs were separated from about 10 ml of fresh peripheral blood using Ficoll-Paque density gradient centrifugation. Total RNA was extracted with Trizol reagent, and quality was checked on an Agilent 2100 Bioanalyzer. The TCR beta CDR3 regions were amplified from the RNA transcripts. The first round of RT-PCR for the TCR CDR3 was performed with the HTBI primer set and the Qiagen OneStep RT-PCR kit. Libraries were constructed in a second round of multiplex PCR, after which size selection and purification were carried out. Libraries were sequenced paired-end with 100 bp reads on an Illumina HiSeq2000. Processing in the source paper ran as follows. SOAPnuke was used to process the raw data, throwing out any read that contained adapters or uncalled bases, had a mean Phred below 15, or lacked an exact constant-primer or identifier match. High-quality paired reads were merged with COPE v1.2.5, and unique nucleotide sequences were defined as clonotypes. MiTCR v1.1 was used to align clonotypes to the IMGT TRBV, TRBD and TRBJ reference segments. Only V-J combinations with frequency above 0.0001, covering 99% to 99.2% of repertoires, were analysed. A TCS score was defined as the ratio of F50 (clonal expansion) to E x V (chaos), with BLOSUM62-based TCRdist applied between CDR3 peptides within each V-J. Welch's t-statistics and random forest reduced 514 V-J features to roughly 13, which were used in a naive Bayes classifier (R e1071). TCRdb reanalyzed the raw reads on its own, using fastp at Q25 for trimming and MiXCR for clone calling, and kept in-frame beta chains. Identical CDR3 proteins give one entry, which carries the most common genes and DNA. The V and J calls and clone size are TCRdb's, not the authors'. The sample table holds over 500,000 distinct CDR3 sequences, of which more than 15% were seen once. The top ten clones comprise approximately 32% of the sample.

Broad study findings and their caveats: Sample size was not statistically predetermined, and investigators were not blinded to group allocation. A model built on a 13 V-J signature distinguished ophthalmopathy from stable hyperthyroidism, reaching around 88% sensitivity and 81.08% specificity in cross-validation and 80%/75% in testing. During validation, the model predicted progression to ophthalmopathy a median of around 6 months ahead of onset, with around 71% sensitivity and around 73% specificity. Most expanded thyroid clonotypes (frequency above 0.001) were also detected in blood, suggesting blood repertoires may reflect thyroid immune responses.

As encoded in the germline V gene, CDR1 is MDHEN while CDR2 is SYDVKM. Counted from cysteine to phenylalanine, this CDR3 has 15 amino acids. Of the read, only the CDR3 DNA is kept; its 45 bases are in frame from base 1. The V end loses 4 bases and the J end loses 3 bases, and a stretch of 13 bases separates them. This sequence uses TRBV28 and TRBJ2-1; a tentative D call is TRBD2 (5 bases match). Sequenced: blood. The source is a woman aged 30 to 39 with Graves' ophthalmopathy. The nucleotides read TGTGCCAGCAGTTATAGCGCTGGAGGCTACAATGAGCAGTTCTTC. This yields the protein CASSYSAGGYNEQFF.